The text below deals with one T cell receptor (beta chain). The sample comes from a study of Tregs in tolerant kidney transplant recipients. In germline, CDR1 is SGHVS, CDR2 FQNEAQ. CDR3 length: 16 residues. V gave up 5 bases and J gave up 6 bases, with 19 bases separating them. Here immunoSEQ multiplex PCR was the method, and the copy in TCRdb shows in-frame clones only, minus some. The profile shows some 65,000 clones, over 80% of them singletons. The chain links TRBV7-8 to TRBJ1-4; D is uncertain. The receptor's source is a human donor in good health. The sample consisted of CD4+ T cells from blood. The CDR3 nucleotides are TGTGCCAGCAGCCCGGTATTGGGTACCCACGATGAAAAACTGTTTTTT. Its protein is CASSPVLGTHDEKLFF.